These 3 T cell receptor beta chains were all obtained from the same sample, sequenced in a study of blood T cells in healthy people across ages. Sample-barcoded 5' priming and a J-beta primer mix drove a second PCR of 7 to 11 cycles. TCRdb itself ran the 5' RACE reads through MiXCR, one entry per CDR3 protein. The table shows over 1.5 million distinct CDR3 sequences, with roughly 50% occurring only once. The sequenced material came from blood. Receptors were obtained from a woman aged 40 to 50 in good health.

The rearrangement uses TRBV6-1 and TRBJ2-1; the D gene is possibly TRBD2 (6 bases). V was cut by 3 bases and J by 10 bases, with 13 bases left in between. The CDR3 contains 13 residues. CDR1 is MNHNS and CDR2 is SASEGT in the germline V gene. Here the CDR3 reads CASSEAGSTEQFF. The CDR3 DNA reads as TGTGCCAGCAGTGAGGCGGGGAGTACGGAGCAGTTCTTC.

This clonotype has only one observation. The CDR3 nucleotides read TGTGCCAGCAGCACCCCCTCTCCAGATACGCAGTATTTT. Protein product: CASSTPSPDTQYF. V gene TRBV7-8 combines with J gene TRBJ2-3; D is undetermined. CDR1 and CDR2 from the germline V gene are SGHVS and FQNEAQ. The CDR3 is 13 residues long. Trimming stripped 5 bases from V and 4 bases from J, with 10 bases between. Full variable domain (outside the CDR3, taken from reference TRBV7-8 and TRBJ2-3): GAGVSQSPRYKVAKRGQDVALRCDPISGHVSLFWYQQALGQGPEFLTYFQNEAQLDKSGLPSDRFFAERPEGSVSTLKIQRTQQEDSAVYLCASSTPSPDTQYFGPGTRLTVL.

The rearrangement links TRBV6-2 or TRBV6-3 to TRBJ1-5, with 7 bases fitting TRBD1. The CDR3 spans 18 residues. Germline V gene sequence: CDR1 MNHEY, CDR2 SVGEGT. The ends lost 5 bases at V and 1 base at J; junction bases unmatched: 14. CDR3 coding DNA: TGTGCCAGCAGTACCGGGACAGACCCTTTTAGGAGCAATCAGCCCCAGCATTTT. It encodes CASSTGTDPFRSNQPQHF.